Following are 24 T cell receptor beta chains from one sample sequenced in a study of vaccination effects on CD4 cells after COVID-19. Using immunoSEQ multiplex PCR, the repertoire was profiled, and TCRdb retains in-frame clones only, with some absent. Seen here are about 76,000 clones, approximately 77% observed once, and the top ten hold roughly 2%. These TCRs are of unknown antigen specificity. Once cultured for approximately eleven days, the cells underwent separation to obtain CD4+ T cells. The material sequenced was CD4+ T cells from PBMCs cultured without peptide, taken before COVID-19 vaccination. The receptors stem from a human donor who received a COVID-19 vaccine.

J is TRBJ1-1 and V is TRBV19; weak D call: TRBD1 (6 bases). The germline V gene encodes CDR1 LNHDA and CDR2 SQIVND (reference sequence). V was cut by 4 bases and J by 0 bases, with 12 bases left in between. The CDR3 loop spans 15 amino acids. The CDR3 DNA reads TGTGCCAGTAGTACAGGACAGCCCATGAACACTGAAGCTTTCTTT. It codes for CASSTGQPMNTEAFF.

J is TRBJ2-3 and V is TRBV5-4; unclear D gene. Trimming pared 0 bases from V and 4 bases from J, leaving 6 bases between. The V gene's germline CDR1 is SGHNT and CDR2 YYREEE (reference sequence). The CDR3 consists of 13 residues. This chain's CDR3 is CASSLAGPDTQYF. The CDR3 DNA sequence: TGTGCCAGCAGCTTGGCCGGACCAGATACGCAGTATTTT.

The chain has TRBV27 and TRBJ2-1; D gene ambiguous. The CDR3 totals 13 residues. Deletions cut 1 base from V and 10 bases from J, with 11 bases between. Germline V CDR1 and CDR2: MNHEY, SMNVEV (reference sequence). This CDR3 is CASSLFFSQEQFF. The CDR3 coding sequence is TGTGCCAGCAGTTTATTTTTCAGTCAGGAGCAGTTCTTC.

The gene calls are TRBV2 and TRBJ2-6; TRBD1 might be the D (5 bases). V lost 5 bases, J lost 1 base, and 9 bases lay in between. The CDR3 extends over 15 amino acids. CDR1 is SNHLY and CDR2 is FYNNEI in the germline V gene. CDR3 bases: TGTGCCAGCAGTACCCAGGGTTCTGGGGCCAACGTCCTGACTTTC. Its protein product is CASSTQGSGANVLTF.

The CDR3 DNA is TGCGCCAGCAGTGACCCCGGGCGCACCTACGAGCAGTACGTC. This codes for CASSDPGRTYEQYV. This sequence joins TRBV10-2 and TRBJ2-7; D remains ambiguous. CDR1 is WSHSY and CDR2 is SAAADI in the germline V gene. The V end lost 3 bases, the J end lost 2 bases, and 11 bases lay between the germline ends. The CDR3 has 14 residues.

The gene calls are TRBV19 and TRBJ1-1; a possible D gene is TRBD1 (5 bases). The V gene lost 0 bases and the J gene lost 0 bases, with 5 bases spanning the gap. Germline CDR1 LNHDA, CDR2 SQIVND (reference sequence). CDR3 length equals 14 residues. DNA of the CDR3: TGTGCCAGTAGTATAGAGGGGGTGAACACTGAAGCTTTCTTT. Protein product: CASSIEGVNTEAFF.

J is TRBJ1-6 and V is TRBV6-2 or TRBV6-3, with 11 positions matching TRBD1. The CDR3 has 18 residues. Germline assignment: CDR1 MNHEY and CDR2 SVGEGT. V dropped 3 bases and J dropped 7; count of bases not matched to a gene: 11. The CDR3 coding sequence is TGTGCCAGCAGTTATAGGACAGGGGGCACCGCAGAGAATTCACCCCTCCACTTT. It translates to CASSYRTGGTAENSPLHF.

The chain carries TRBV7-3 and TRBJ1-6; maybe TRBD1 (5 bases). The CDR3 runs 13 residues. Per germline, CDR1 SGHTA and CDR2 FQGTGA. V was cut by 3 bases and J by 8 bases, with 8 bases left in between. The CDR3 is CASSFGGDSPLHF. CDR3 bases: TGTGCCAGCAGCTTCGGGGGGGATTCACCCCTCCACTTT.

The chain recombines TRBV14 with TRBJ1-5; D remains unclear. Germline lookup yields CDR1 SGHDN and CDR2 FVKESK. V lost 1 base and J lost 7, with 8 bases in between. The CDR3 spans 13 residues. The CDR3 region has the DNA TGTGCCAGCAGCCAAGGCGTAGGGCAGCCCCAGCATTTT. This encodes CASSQGVGQPQHF. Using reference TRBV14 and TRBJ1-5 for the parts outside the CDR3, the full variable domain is EAGVTQFPSHSVIEKGQTVTLRCDPISGHDNLYWYRRVMGKEIKFLLHFVKESKQDESGMPNNRFLAERTGGTYSTLKVQPAELEDSGVYFCASSQGVGQPQHFGDGTRLSIL.

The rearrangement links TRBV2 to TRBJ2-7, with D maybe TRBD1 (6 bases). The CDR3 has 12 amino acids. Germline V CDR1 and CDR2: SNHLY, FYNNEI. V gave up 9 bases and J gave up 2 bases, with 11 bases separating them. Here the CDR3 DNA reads TGTGCCAGTAGCAGGGGAACCTACGAGCAGTACGTC. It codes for CASSRGTYEQYV.

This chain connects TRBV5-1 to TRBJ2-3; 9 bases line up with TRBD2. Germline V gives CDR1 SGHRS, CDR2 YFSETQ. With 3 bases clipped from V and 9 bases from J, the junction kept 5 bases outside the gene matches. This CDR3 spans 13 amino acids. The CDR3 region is CASSSSSGETQYF. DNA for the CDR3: TGCGCCAGCAGCTCCTCTAGCGGGGAAACGCAGTATTTT. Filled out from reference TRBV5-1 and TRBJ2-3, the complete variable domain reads KAGVTQTPRYLIKTRGQQVTLSCSPISGHRSVSWYQQTPGQGLQFLFEYFSETQRNKGNFPGRFSGRQFSNSRSEMNVSTLELGDSALYLCASSSSSGETQYFGPGTRLTVL.

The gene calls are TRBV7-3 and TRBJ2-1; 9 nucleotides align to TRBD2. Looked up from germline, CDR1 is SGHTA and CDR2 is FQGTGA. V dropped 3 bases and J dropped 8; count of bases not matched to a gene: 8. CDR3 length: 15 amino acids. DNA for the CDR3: TGTGCCAGCAGCTTCTCTAGCGGGATGGGGGATGAGCAGTTCTTC. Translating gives CASSFSSGMGDEQFF.

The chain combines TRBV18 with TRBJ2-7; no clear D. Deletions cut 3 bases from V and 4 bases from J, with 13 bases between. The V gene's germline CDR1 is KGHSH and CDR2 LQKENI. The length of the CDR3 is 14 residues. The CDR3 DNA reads TGTGCCAGCTCACCGCCTACAGCTCCGTACGAGCAGTACGTC. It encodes CASSPPTAPYEQYV.

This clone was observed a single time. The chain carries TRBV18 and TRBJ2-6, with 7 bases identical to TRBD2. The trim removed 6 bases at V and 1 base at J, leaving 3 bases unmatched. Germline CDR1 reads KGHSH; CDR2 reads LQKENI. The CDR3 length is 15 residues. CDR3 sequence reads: CASSTGGSGANVLTF. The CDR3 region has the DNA TGTGCCAGCTCTACGGGGGGTTCTGGGGCCAACGTCCTGACTTTC.

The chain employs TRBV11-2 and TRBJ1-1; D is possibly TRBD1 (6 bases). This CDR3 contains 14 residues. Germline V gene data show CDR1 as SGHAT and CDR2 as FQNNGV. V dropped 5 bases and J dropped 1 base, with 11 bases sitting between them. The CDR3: CASSTQGGNTEAFF. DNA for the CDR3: TGTGCCAGCAGCACACAGGGTGGGAACACTGAAGCTTTCTTT.

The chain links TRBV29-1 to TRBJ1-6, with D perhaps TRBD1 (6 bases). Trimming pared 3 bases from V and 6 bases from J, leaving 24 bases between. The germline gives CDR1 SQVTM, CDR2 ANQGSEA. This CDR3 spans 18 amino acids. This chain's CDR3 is CSVDHTGRRSLGNSPLHF. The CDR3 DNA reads TGCAGCGTTGACCATACAGGGCGCCGGAGCCTTGGTAATTCACCCCTCCACTTT.

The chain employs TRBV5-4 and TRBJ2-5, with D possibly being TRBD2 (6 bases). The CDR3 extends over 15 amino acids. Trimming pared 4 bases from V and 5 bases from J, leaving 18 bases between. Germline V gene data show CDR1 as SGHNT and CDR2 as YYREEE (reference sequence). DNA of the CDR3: TGTGCCAGCAGCCGTGCGGGGTACGATGGGGAGACCCAGTACTTC. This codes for CASSRAGYDGETQYF.

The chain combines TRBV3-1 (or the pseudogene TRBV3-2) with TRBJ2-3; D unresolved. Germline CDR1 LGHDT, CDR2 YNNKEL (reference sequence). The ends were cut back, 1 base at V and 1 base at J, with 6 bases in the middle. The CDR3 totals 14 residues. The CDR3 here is CASSQGPGTDTQYF. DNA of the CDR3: TGTGCCAGCAGCCAAGGGCCGGGCACAGATACGCAGTATTTT.

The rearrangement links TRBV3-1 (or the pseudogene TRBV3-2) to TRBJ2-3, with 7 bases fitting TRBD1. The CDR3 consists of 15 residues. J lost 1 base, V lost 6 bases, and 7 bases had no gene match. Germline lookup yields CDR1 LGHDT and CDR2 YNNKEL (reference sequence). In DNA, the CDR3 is TGTGCCAGCAGGGCAGGGGGACAGCGCACAGATACGCAGTATTTT. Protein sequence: CASRAGGQRTDTQYF.

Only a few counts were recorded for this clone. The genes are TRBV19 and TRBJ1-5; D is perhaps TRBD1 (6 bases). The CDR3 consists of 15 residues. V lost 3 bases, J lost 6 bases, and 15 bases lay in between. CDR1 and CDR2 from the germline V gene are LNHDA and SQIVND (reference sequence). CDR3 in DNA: TGTGCCAGTAGTATGTTCAGGGGTTCAGGTCAGCCCCAGCATTTT. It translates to CASSMFRGSGQPQHF.

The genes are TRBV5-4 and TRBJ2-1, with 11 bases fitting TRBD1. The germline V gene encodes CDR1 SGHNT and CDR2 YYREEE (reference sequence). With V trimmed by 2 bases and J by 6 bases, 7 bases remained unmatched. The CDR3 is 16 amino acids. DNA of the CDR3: TGTGCCAGCAGCTTCGGTCTCGGGACAGGGGGCAATGAGCAGTTCTTC. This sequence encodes CASSFGLGTGGNEQFF. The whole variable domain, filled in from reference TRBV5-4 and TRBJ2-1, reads ETGVTQSPTHLIKTRGQQVTLRCSSQSGHNTVSWYQQALGQGPQFIFQYYREEENGRGNFPPRFSGLQFPNYSSELNVNALELDDSALYLCASSFGLGTGGNEQFFGPGTRLTVL.

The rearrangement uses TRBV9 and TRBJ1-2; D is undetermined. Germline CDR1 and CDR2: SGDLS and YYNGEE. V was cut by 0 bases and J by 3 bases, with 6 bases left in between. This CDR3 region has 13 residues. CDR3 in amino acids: CASSVDEDYGYTF. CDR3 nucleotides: TGTGCCAGCAGCGTAGATGAGGACTATGGCTACACCTTC.

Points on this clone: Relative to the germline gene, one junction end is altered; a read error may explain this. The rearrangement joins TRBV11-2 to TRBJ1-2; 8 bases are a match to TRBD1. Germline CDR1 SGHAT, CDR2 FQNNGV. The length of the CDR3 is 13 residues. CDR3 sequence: CATSIGQGLGYTF. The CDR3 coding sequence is TGTGCCACCAGCATAGGACAGGGTCTGGGCTACACCTTC.

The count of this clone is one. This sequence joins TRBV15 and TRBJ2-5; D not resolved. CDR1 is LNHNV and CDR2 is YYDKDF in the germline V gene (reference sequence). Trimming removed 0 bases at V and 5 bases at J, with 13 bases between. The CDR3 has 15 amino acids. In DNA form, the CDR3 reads TGTGCCACCAGCAGAGATCTTGGGGAAGGGGAGACCCAGTACTTC. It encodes CATSRDLGEGETQYF.